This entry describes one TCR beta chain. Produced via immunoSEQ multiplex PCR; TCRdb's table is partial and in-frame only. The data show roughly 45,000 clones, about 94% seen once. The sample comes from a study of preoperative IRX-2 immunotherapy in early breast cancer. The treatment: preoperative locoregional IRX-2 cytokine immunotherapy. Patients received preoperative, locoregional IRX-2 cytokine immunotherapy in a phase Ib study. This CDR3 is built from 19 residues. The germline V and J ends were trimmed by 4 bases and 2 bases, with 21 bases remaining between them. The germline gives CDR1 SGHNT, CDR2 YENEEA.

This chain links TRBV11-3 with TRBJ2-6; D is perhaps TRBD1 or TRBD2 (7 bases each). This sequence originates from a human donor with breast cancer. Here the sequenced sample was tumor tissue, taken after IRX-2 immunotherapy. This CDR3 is CASSWGPGEGATGANVLTF. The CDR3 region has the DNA TGTGCCAGCAGCTGGGGGCCCGGGGAGGGGGCAACTGGGGCCAACGTCCTGACTTTC.